This is a list of T cell receptor beta chains from one sample in a study of blood T cell repertoires in COVID-19. The protocol was immunoSEQ multiplex PCR, while the TCRdb copy is restricted to in-frame clones and leaves out a portion. In the table there are over 50,000 clones, around four fifths of which are singletons. What was sequenced was peripheral blood. The origin of the receptors is a woman between 45 and 60 years old with active or convalescent COVID-19. The CDR3 runs from the conserved cysteine through the conserved F or W. The order of the fields is V gene, J gene, CDR3 protein.

V: TRBV7-8
J: TRBJ1-1
CDR3: CASCPRRVGTEAFF

V: TRBV5-6
J: TRBJ2-7
CDR3: CASSPGPGGSYEQYF

V: TRBV30
J: TRBJ2-3
CDR3: CAWSRLAGSTDTQYF

V: TRBV4-2
J: TRBJ1-5
CDR3: CASSPTGVVDQPQHF

V: TRBV6-5
J: TRBJ1-2
CDR3: CASKDIGYGYTF

V: TRBV5-5
J: TRBJ1-2
CDR3: CASSLKTANYGYTF

V: TRBV11-2
J: TRBJ2-7
CDR3: CASSLRSEQYF

V: TRBV9
J: TRBJ2-3
CDR3: CASSLLAGGGDTQYF

V: TRBV4-2
J: TRBJ1-3
CDR3: CASSQEGRPPGNTIYF

V: TRBV24-1
J: TRBJ1-5
CDR3: CATSLTGGAQPQHF

V: TRBV6-5
J: TRBJ1-3
CDR3: CASSYEGGSGNTIYF

V: TRBV5-4
J: TRBJ1-3
CDR3: CASSGGRQNTIYF

V: TRBV2
J: TRBJ1-1
CDR3: CASRADRNTEAFF

V: TRBV6-5
J: TRBJ2-7
CDR3: CAAGSGRSYEQYF

V: TRBV19
J: TRBJ1-2
CDR3: CASSKFTEIDGYTF

V: TRBV27
J: TRBJ1-5
CDR3: CASSRSTGTSNQPQHF

V: TRBV4-1
J: TRBJ2-3
CDR3: CASSPVLLFTDTQYF

V: TRBV6-2/TRBV6-3
J: TRBJ1-2
CDR3: CASSPLRAPADYGYTF

V: TRBV28
J: TRBJ2-7
CDR3: CASSSRGLGYEQYF

V: TRBV7-2
J: TRBJ1-2
CDR3: CASSLNRIYGYTF

V: TRBV5-4
J: TRBJ2-1
CDR3: CASSPGGSGAYNEQFF

V: TRBV19
J: TRBJ1-1
CDR3: CASTQGSTEAFF

V: TRBV11-2
J: TRBJ2-1
CDR3: CASRHQGSAGAYNEQFF

V: TRBV12-3/TRBV12-4
J: TRBJ1-1
CDR3: CASSLGLQEAFF

V: TRBV27
J: TRBJ2-7
CDR3: CASRGLAGGMRRYF

V: TRBV6-2/TRBV6-3
J: TRBJ1-5
CDR3: CASSYTGGTRPQHF

V: TRBV4-3
J: TRBJ2-1
CDR3: CASSQDWARLAGTNEQFF

V: TRBV7-6
J: TRBJ2-1
CDR3: CASSIKAGGPLDNEQFF

V: TRBV10-2
J: TRBJ2-7
CDR3: CASSRVSEQYF

V: TRBV12-3/TRBV12-4
J: TRBJ2-3
CDR3: CASSRRTDTQYF

V: TRBV14
J: TRBJ1-2
CDR3: CASSQGRGLGYTF

V: TRBV11-2
J: TRBJ2-7
CDR3: CASSLGTGMLEQYF

V: TRBV19
J: TRBJ2-1
CDR3: CASTLGAYRDEQFF

V: TRBV3-1/TRBV3-2
J: TRBJ2-7
CDR3: CASSRGTGGRSAYEQYF

V: TRBV6-2/TRBV6-3
J: TRBJ2-7
CDR3: CASSRTGLASYEQYF

V: TRBV24-1
J: TRBJ2-5
CDR3: CATSDLTSGSGETQYF

V: TRBV10-2
J: TRBJ1-1
CDR3: CASTDETGNTEAFF

V: TRBV3-1/TRBV3-2
J: TRBJ2-1
CDR3: CPESNEQFF

V: TRBV3-1/TRBV3-2
J: TRBJ1-1
CDR3: CASSQDYRGLNTEAFF

V: TRBV6-1
J: TRBJ2-7
CDR3: CASSESIGQYF

V: TRBV2
J: TRBJ2-4
CDR3: CASSDSRGDKNIQYF

V: TRBV2
J: TRBJ1-1
CDR3: CASSDGQGLTEAFF

V: TRBV6-4
J: TRBJ2-1
CDR3: CASSEQGSSYNEQFF

V: TRBV19
J: TRBJ1-2
CDR3: CASSIAGNYGYTF

V: TRBV6-5
J: TRBJ1-6
CDR3: CASSLTGDSPLHF

V: TRBV11-2
J: TRBJ1-2
CDR3: CASSLDGVNYGYTF